These T cell receptor beta chains were read from a single sample in a study of blood T cells in healthy people across ages. TCRdb re-derived calls from the 5' RACE reads in MiXCR, one entry per CDR3 protein. The data hold hundreds of thousands of distinct CDR3 sequences, with around 48% observed a single time. Material: blood. All receptors come from a man aged 25-45 years in good health. CDR3s include the opening cysteine and the closing phenylalanine or tryptophan. The order of the fields is J gene, CDR3 length, V gene, clone size, D gene, CDR3 DNA, CDR3 protein. D genes are given only for firm matches. The listing skips clone size in some rows; elsewhere it reads once, few, many or a size class.

>TRBJ2-2|18|TRBV7-2|-|-
TGTGCCAGCAGCTTAGGACGGGGCAGCTCCGGGCTCACCGGGGAGCTGTTTTTT
CASSLGRGSSGLTGELFF
>TRBJ2-3|15|TRBV10-3|-|-
TGTGCCATCAGTGAGCCAGGGGTTGGCACAGATGCGCAGTATTTT
CAISEPGVGTDAQYF
>TRBJ1-2|15|TRBV7-2|-|TRBD1
TGTGCCAGCAGCGAAGGACAGGGGGTAGCATATGGCTACACCTTC
CASSEGQGVAYGYTF
>TRBJ2-1|14|TRBV6-6|-|-
TGTGCCAGCAGTTTAAGGGTCTCCTACAATGAGCAGTTCTTC
CASSLRVSYNEQFF
>TRBJ2-7|13|TRBV3-1|-|-
TGTGCCAGCAGCCACGGGGCGGGGAACGAGCAGTACTTC
CASSHGAGNEQYF
>TRBJ2-7|17|TRBV20-1|-|-
TGCAGTGCTAGAGGGGACGGGAAAACACCAGACTTCTACGAGCAGTACTTC
CSARGDGKTPDFYEQYF
>TRBJ1-4|19|TRBV3-1|-|-
TGTGCCAGCGGCCAAGACAGGTACAATGACGGTGCAACTAATGAAAAACTGTTTTTT
CASGQDRYNDGATNEKLFF
>TRBJ2-7|14|TRBV4-1|-|TRBD1
TGCGCCAGCAGCCCCGACAGGGGCCCAGACGAGCAGTACTTC
CASSPDRGPDEQYF
>TRBJ1-5|14|TRBV4-1|-|-
TGCGCCAGCAGCCTTGAACAGGGTGTTCAGCCCCAGCATTTT
CASSLEQGVQPQHF
>TRBJ2-1|17|TRBV27|-|TRBD1
TGTGCCAGCAGTTTCGACAGGGGGCGAAAAGCCTACAATGAGCAGTTCTTC
CASSFDRGRKAYNEQFF
>TRBJ1-6|16|TRBV4-3|-|-
TGCGCCAGCAGCCAAGATTTTCCCCCGGTTAATTCACCCCTCCACTTT
CASSQDFPPVNSPLHF
>TRBJ2-7|13|TRBV7-2|-|TRBD2
TGTGCCACTGGGACTAGCGGGGCTTACGAGCAGTACTTC
CATGTSGAYEQYF
>TRBJ1-3|18|TRBV2|-|TRBD1
TGTGCCAGCAGTGGGCTACTACCGGGACAGGGCTCTGGAAACACCATATATTTT
CASSGLLPGQGSGNTIYF
>TRBJ2-7|17|TRBV7-2|-|TRBD2
TGTGCCAGCAGCTTAGGGGGACTAGCGGGGGGAACCTACGAGCAGTACTTC
CASSLGGLAGGTYEQYF
>TRBJ2-7|16|TRBV28|-|TRBD1
TGTGCCAGCAGTTCCCCGACAGGGGCTATCTCCTACGAGCAGTACTTC
CASSSPTGAISYEQYF
>TRBJ2-7|14|TRBV6-1|few|TRBD2
TGTGCCAGTTCCAGCGGGGGGGCTCGCGACGAGCAGTACTTC
CASSSGGARDEQYF
>TRBJ1-2|15|TRBV7-9|-|-
TGTGCCAGCAGCCGGGGGGGTGTAGCTAACTATGGCTACACCTTC
CASSRGGVANYGYTF
>TRBJ1-2|13|TRBV2|few|-
TGTGCCAGCAGGGACAGCGCCAACTATGGCTACACCTTC
CASRDSANYGYTF
>TRBJ2-3|15|TRBV7-2|few|-
TGTGCCAGCAGCTTAGGCGGGATTGGCACAGATACGCAGTATTTT
CASSLGGIGTDTQYF
>TRBJ2-1|16|TRBV5-1|-|TRBD2
TGCGCCAGCAGCCCCCTCGGGCGGGGGGCCTACAATGAGCAGTTCTTC
CASSPLGRGAYNEQFF
>TRBJ2-1|18|TRBV4-2|-|TRBD2
TGTGCCAGCAGCCAAGTTGGGGGTTTAAGCGGGGTAGGAAATGAGCAGTTCTTC
CASSQVGGLSGVGNEQFF
>TRBJ2-1|17|TRBV6-2/TRBV6-3|-|-
TGTGCCAGCAGTTACCGACAAAGCGGGTGGGGTAGAAATGAGCAGTTCTTC
CASSYRQSGWGRNEQFF
>TRBJ2-1|12|TRBV2|few|-
TGTGCCAGCACCGAGACAAGCTATGAGCAGTTCTTC
CASTETSYEQFF
>TRBJ2-1|15|TRBV3-1|-|-
TGTGCCAGCAGCCAAGAGCTGGTCCCCTACAATGAGCAGTTCTTC
CASSQELVPYNEQFF
>TRBJ2-7|17|TRBV12-3/TRBV12-4|few|TRBD2
TGTGCCAGCAGTTTAGCCTACGGACTAGCGGGAGGTGGGGAGCAGTACTTC
CASSLAYGLAGGGEQYF
>TRBJ2-7|16|TRBV28|-|-
TGTGCCAGCAGTCAAAGGAAAGGACCGAACTCCTACGAGCAGTACTTC
CASSQRKGPNSYEQYF
>TRBJ2-7|15|TRBV25-1|-|TRBD2
TGTGCCAGCGGATACGGGGGGGGATATTCCTACGAGCAGTACTTC
CASGYGGGYSYEQYF
>TRBJ1-4|13|TRBV7-8|once|-
TGTGCCAGCCAGAGGGCGGGGGATGAAAAACTGTTTTTT
CASQRAGDEKLFF
>TRBJ1-1|16|TRBV5-1|-|TRBD1
TGCGCCAGCAGCTATCGGACAGGGGACAAGGGCACTGAAGCTTTCTTT
CASSYRTGDKGTEAFF
>TRBJ2-1|14|TRBV20-1|few|-
TGCAGTGCTAGCAAGGGGAGCTCCTACAATGAGCAGTTCTTC
CSASKGSSYNEQFF
>TRBJ2-7|12|TRBV28|-|-
TGTGCCAGCAGGGGAAAAACCTACGAGCAGTACTTC
CASRGKTYEQYF
>TRBJ2-5|14|TRBV4-1|-|-
TGCGCCAGCAGCCAAGGGACAGCGATGGGGACCCAGTACTTC
CASSQGTAMGTQYF
>TRBJ2-5|12|TRBV10-3|few|-
TGTGCCATCAGGGGGGCAGAAGAGACCCAGTACTTC
CAIRGAEETQYF
>TRBJ1-2|13|TRBV20-1|few|-
TGCAGTGGCACAGGGAACCCTAACTATGGCTACACCTTC
CSGTGNPNYGYTF
>TRBJ2-5|14|TRBV12-3/TRBV12-4|few|-
TGTGCCAGCAGTCCCCCCGGTTTGCGGGGGACCCAGTACTTC
CASSPPGLRGTQYF
>TRBJ2-1|16|TRBV27|-|-
TGTGCCAGCAGTTACTTTCTCCCAGGGGACTACAATGAGCAGTTCTTC
CASSYFLPGDYNEQFF
>TRBJ1-6|14|TRBV7-3|few|TRBD1
TGTGCCAGCAGCCTGGGACAGGGAGATTCACCCCTCCACTTT
CASSLGQGDSPLHF